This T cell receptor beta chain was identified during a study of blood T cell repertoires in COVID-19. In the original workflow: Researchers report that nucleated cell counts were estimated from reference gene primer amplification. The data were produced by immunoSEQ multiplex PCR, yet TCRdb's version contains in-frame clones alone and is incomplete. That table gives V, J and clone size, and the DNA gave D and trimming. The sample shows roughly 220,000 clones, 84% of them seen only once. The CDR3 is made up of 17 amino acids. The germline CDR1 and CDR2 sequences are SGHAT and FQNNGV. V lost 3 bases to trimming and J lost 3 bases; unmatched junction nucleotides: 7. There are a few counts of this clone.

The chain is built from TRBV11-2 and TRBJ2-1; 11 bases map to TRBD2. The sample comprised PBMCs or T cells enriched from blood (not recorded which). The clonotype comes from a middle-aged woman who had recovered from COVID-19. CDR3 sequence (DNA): TGTGCCAGCAGCTTGAACGCCGGGACTAGCGGCTACAATGAGCAGTTCTTC. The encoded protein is CASSLNAGTSGYNEQFF.